A selection of T cell receptor beta chains follows, all from one sample in a study of T cells in Graves' hyperthyroidism and ophthalmopathy. MiXCR was run by TCRdb on the multiplex PCR reads, yielding one entry per CDR3 protein. The sample holds some 580,000 distinct CDR3 sequences, about a sixth seen once. The sample taken for sequencing was blood. The origin of the receptors is a woman between 40 and 55 years old with Graves' ophthalmopathy. The CDR3 runs from the conserved cysteine through the conserved F or W. The order of the fields is D gene, clone size, CDR3 length, V gene, J gene, CDR3 protein, CDR3 DNA. The D gene is left open where the match is weak. Size tells how often a clone was seen (once, few, many) or the class of an expanded clone, and some rows leave it out.

D: NA; size: NA; length: 13; V: TRBV9; J: TRBJ2-6; CDR3: CASSPLAQGVLTF; DNA: TGTGCCAGCAGCCCGCTCGCCCAGGGCGTCCTGACTTTC
D: TRBD2; size: NA; length: 16; V: TRBV5-4; J: TRBJ2-1; CDR3: CASSSGTSGGVGEQFF; DNA: TGTGCCAGCAGCTCGGGGACTAGCGGGGGGGTAGGTGAGCAGTTCTTC
D: TRBD1; size: NA; length: 15; V: TRBV10-3; J: TRBJ2-5; CDR3: CAISPRTGGEETQYF; DNA: TGTGCCATCAGCCCTCGGACAGGGGGCGAAGAGACCCAGTACTTC
D: NA; size: many; length: 16; V: TRBV4-2; J: TRBJ2-7; CDR3: CASSQGDQFLAYEQYF; DNA: TGTGCCAGCAGCCAAGGGGATCAATTCCTGGCCTACGAGCAGTACTTC
D: NA; size: many; length: 15; V: TRBV11-2; J: TRBJ2-1; CDR3: CASSLVGSPYNEQFF; DNA: TGTGCCAGCAGCTTAGTCGGGAGCCCCTACAATGAGCAGTTCTTC
D: NA; size: few; length: 13; V: TRBV19; J: TRBJ2-5; CDR3: CASSINGQETQYF; DNA: TGTGCCAGTAGTATTAACGGCCAAGAGACCCAGTACTTC
D: NA; size: NA; length: 16; V: TRBV6-6; J: TRBJ1-3; CDR3: CASSYSRTGPGNTIYF; DNA: TGTGCCAGCAGTTACTCGCGTACAGGTCCCGGAAACACCATATATTTT
D: NA; size: NA; length: 18; V: TRBV6-5; J: TRBJ2-7; CDR3: CASSYSRTVQTDAYEQYF; DNA: TGTGCCAGCAGTTACTCCAGGACAGTACAAACAGACGCTTACGAGCAGTACTTC
D: TRBD2; size: many; length: 12; V: TRBV3-1; J: TRBJ2-1; CDR3: CASSVSGRSQFF; DNA: TGTGCCAGCAGCGTTAGCGGGAGGAGCCAGTTCTTC
D: TRBD2; size: NA; length: 14; V: TRBV29-1; J: TRBJ2-5; CDR3: CSVVAGALAETQYF; DNA: TGCAGCGTGGTAGCGGGGGCACTTGCAGAGACCCAGTACTTC
D: TRBD2; size: many; length: 16; V: TRBV27; J: TRBJ2-7; CDR3: CASSLTGTSGYYEQYF; DNA: TGTGCCAGCAGTCTTACCGGGACTAGCGGATACTACGAGCAGTACTTC
D: NA; size: NA; length: 12; V: TRBV5-5; J: TRBJ2-7; CDR3: CASSLTKNEQYF; DNA: TGTGCCAGCAGCTTGACGAAAAACGAGCAGTACTTC
D: NA; size: NA; length: 12; V: TRBV6-1; J: TRBJ2-7; CDR3: CASSVVNYEQYF; DNA: TGTGCCAGCAGTGTAGTGAACTACGAGCAGTACTTC
D: TRBD1; size: NA; length: 15; V: TRBV9; J: TRBJ1-6; CDR3: CASSVVGTGDSPLHF; DNA: TGTGCCAGCAGCGTAGTAGGGACAGGGGATTCACCCCTCCACTTT
D: TRBD2; size: many; length: 15; V: TRBV30; J: TRBJ2-1; CDR3: CAWSVSTSIYNEQFF; DNA: TGTGCCTGGAGTGTCTCGACTAGCATCTACAATGAGCAGTTCTTC
D: NA; size: many; length: 12; V: TRBV19; J: TRBJ1-5; CDR3: CASSASVGPQHF; DNA: TGTGCCAGTAGTGCCTCGGTAGGGCCCCAGCATTTT
D: NA; size: NA; length: 15; V: TRBV2; J: TRBJ2-4; CDR3: CASSDGFLAKNIQYF; DNA: TGTGCCAGCAGTGATGGGTTTCTAGCCAAAAACATTCAGTACTTC
D: NA; size: NA; length: 13; V: TRBV11-3; J: TRBJ2-1; CDR3: CASSLGPFNEQFF; DNA: TGTGCCAGCAGCTTGGGGCCTTTCAATGAGCAGTTCTTC
D: NA; size: NA; length: 14; V: TRBV2; J: TRBJ2-1; CDR3: CASSADSSYNEQFF; DNA: TGTGCCAGCAGTGCGGACTCCTCCTACAATGAGCAGTTCTTC
D: NA; size: few; length: 15; V: TRBV6-1; J: TRBJ1-4; CDR3: CASSEETANNEKLFF; DNA: TGTGCCAGCAGTGAAGAAACAGCTAATAATGAAAAACTGTTTTTT
D: NA; size: many; length: 14; V: TRBV11-2; J: TRBJ2-7; CDR3: CASSPQDAHYEQYF; DNA: TGTGCCAGCAGCCCCCAAGACGCGCACTACGAGCAGTACTTC
D: TRBD1; size: few; length: 12; V: TRBV29-1; J: TRBJ2-7; CDR3: CSGLGQGDEQYF; DNA: TGCAGCGGCCTCGGGCAGGGGGACGAGCAGTACTTC
D: NA; size: NA; length: 15; V: TRBV11-2; J: TRBJ2-7; CDR3: CASSLAEGESYEQYF; DNA: TGTGCCAGCAGCTTAGCCGAGGGAGAATCCTACGAGCAGTACTTC
D: TRBD1; size: NA; length: 18; V: TRBV19; J: TRBJ1-5; CDR3: CASRNGTGHLYSNQPQHF; DNA: TGTGCCAGTAGAAATGGGACAGGCCATTTGTATAGCAATCAGCCCCAGCATTTT
D: NA; size: many; length: 15; V: TRBV11-2; J: TRBJ2-5; CDR3: CASSLDPTSVETQYF; DNA: TGTGCCAGCAGCTTAGATCCCACTAGTGTGGAGACCCAGTACTTC
D: NA; size: NA; length: 14; V: TRBV7-2; J: TRBJ1-6; CDR3: CASSFLGFNSPLHF; DNA: TGTGCCAGCAGCTTTCTCGGATTCAATTCACCCCTCCACTTT
D: NA; size: many; length: 13; V: TRBV6-1; J: TRBJ1-1; CDR3: CASSSDPTGRAFF; DNA: TGTGCCAGCAGTTCCGACCCCACAGGGAGGGCTTTCTTT
D: NA; size: many; length: 13; V: TRBV18; J: TRBJ2-1; CDR3: CASSPRTDNEQFF; DNA: TGTGCCAGCTCACCGAGGACGGACAATGAGCAGTTCTTC
D: NA; size: many; length: 14; V: TRBV9; J: TRBJ1-1; CDR3: CASSVGQRNTEAFF; DNA: TGTGCCAGCAGCGTAGGACAGAGGAACACTGAAGCTTTCTTT
D: TRBD1; size: many; length: 15; V: TRBV4-1; J: TRBJ1-1; CDR3: CASSQGQGANTEAFF; DNA: TGCGCCAGCAGCCAAGGACAGGGGGCGAACACTGAAGCTTTCTTT
D: NA; size: many; length: 16; V: TRBV11-2; J: TRBJ2-2; CDR3: CASSVGERGNTGELFF; DNA: TGTGCCAGCAGCGTAGGGGAGAGGGGGAACACCGGGGAGCTGTTTTTT
D: TRBD1; size: many; length: 13; V: TRBV30; J: TRBJ1-6; CDR3: CAWGQGISSPLHF; DNA: TGTGCCTGGGGACAGGGGATCAGTTCACCCCTCCACTTT
D: NA; size: few; length: 13; V: TRBV20-1; J: TRBJ1-4; CDR3: CSVKGGINEKLFF; DNA: TGCAGTGTTAAGGGAGGGATTAATGAAAAACTGTTTTTT
D: NA; size: NA; length: 16; V: TRBV9; J: TRBJ2-1; CDR3: CASSFLGQPKYNEQFF; DNA: TGTGCCAGCAGCTTCCTGGGCCAACCCAAATACAATGAGCAGTTCTTC
D: NA; size: many; length: 14; V: TRBV2; J: TRBJ2-7; CDR3: CASMQQPNSYEQYF; DNA: TGTGCCAGCATGCAACAGCCCAACTCCTACGAGCAGTACTTC
D: TRBD1; size: few; length: 16; V: TRBV18; J: TRBJ1-2; CDR3: CASSLRQGTVVGGYTF; DNA: TGTGCCAGCAGCCTCCGACAGGGGACCGTGGTCGGGGGCTACACCTTC
D: NA; size: many; length: 13; V: TRBV12-3/TRBV12-4; J: TRBJ1-2; CDR3: CASSSSRDGGYTF; DNA: TGTGCCAGCAGTTCTAGCAGGGATGGCGGCTACACCTTC
D: NA; size: NA; length: 17; V: TRBV27; J: TRBJ1-5; CDR3: CASSSPQVPYSNQPQHF; DNA: TGTGCCAGCAGTTCCCCTCAAGTTCCCTATAGCAATCAGCCCCAGCATTTT
D: NA; size: few; length: 12; V: TRBV5-4; J: TRBJ2-5; CDR3: CASSFGVGTQYF; DNA: TGTGCCAGCAGCTTTGGGGTTGGGACCCAGTACTTC
D: TRBD1; size: NA; length: 17; V: TRBV7-9; J: TRBJ2-2; CDR3: CASRRPRQGANTGELFF; DNA: TGTGCCAGCAGACGACCCCGACAGGGGGCGAACACCGGGGAGCTGTTTTTT
D: NA; size: few; length: 13; V: TRBV2; J: TRBJ1-5; CDR3: CASSESGYQPRHF; DNA: TGTGCCAGCAGTGAGTCCGGCTATCAGCCCCGGCATTTT
D: NA; size: few; length: 13; V: TRBV24-1; J: TRBJ2-4; CDR3: CARAGQIKNIQYF; DNA: TGTGCTCGGGCCGGACAGATCAAAAACATTCAGTACTTC
D: TRBD1; size: NA; length: 11; V: TRBV29-1; J: TRBJ1-1; CDR3: CSVEGTAEAFF; DNA: TGCAGCGTTGAGGGGACAGCTGAAGCTTTCTTT
D: TRBD1; size: many; length: 15; V: TRBV12-3/TRBV12-4; J: TRBJ1-5; CDR3: CASSFPDRGGQPQHF; DNA: TGTGCCAGCAGTTTCCCTGACAGGGGTGGTCAGCCCCAGCATTTT